These T cell receptor beta chains were read from a single sample in a study of blood T cell repertoires in COVID-19. Clones were read by immunoSEQ multiplex PCR, and TCRdb kept only the in-frame ones, dropping some. The table lists 300,000 to 450,000 clones, 85% of them singletons. The specimen was peripheral blood. These receptors were obtained from a woman aged 18 to 35 with acute or convalescent COVID-19. CDR3s include the opening cysteine and the closing phenylalanine or tryptophan.

TRBJ1-3 | TRBV30 | CAWRPGKAGNTIYF
TRBJ2-3 | TRBV19 | CASSPGLAGGTDTQYF
TRBJ1-5 | TRBV6-5 | CASGQGRQPQHF
TRBJ2-5 | TRBV4-1 | CASSLKGPGTTQETQYF
TRBJ2-1 | TRBV3-1/TRBV3-2 | CASSQDGTSNEQFF
TRBJ2-3 | TRBV12-5 | CASGPGLAGESATQYF
TRBJ2-3 | TRBV6-5 | CASSSSDTQYF
TRBJ1-2 | TRBV27 | CASSTGYSYGYTF
TRBJ1-5 | TRBV7-9 | CASSLWTGTDSNQPQHF
TRBJ1-2 | TRBV9 | CASSVDEGSGYTF
TRBJ2-5 | TRBV9 | CASSGSGDGRETQYF
TRBJ1-5 | TRBV10-3 | CAISSNYSNQPQHF
TRBJ2-1 | TRBV2 | CASSIIAGTGASADYNEQFF
TRBJ2-3 | TRBV2 | CASSSRLRTDTQYF
TRBJ2-7 | TRBV6-5 | CASTVIAGTYEQYF
TRBJ2-7 | TRBV9 | CASSASYRGEQYF
TRBJ2-2 | TRBV28 | CASSLTSAGTGAGELFF
TRBJ2-1 | TRBV18 | CASSPSLANEQFF
TRBJ2-2 | TRBV5-6 | CASSPGQGNTGELFF
TRBJ2-5 | TRBV10-2 | CASSAQGQETQYF